Given below is one T cell receptor (beta chain) in context. This sample was taken from a study of T cell repertoires in MIS-A myocarditis. TCRdb keeps only in-frame clones here, not all; method: immunoSEQ multiplex PCR. Of roughly 12,000 clones listed, approximately 83% were seen once; the top ten hold over 25%. The specimen was right ventricle heart tissue obtained at autopsy. This TCR derives from a young man with fulminant myocarditis from multisystem inflammatory syndrome in adults (MIS-A) after COVID-19.

The CDR3: CASSYTDRVGGYTF. The DNA for the CDR3 is TGTGCCAGCAGCTACACCGACAGGGTGGGTGGCTACACCTTC. This chain connects TRBV5-8 to TRBJ1-2; 7 bases match TRBD1. Germline loops: CDR1 SGHTS, CDR2 YDEGEE. The CDR3 is made up of 14 amino acids. The V gene end was trimmed by 3 bases and the J gene end by 7 bases; junction bases not matched to a gene: 9. Full variable domain (remainder filled in from reference TRBV5-8 and TRBJ1-2): EAGVTQSPTHLIKTRGQQATLRCSPISGHTSVYWYQQALGLGLQFLLWYDEGEERNRGNFPPRFSGRQFPNYSSELNVNALELEDSALYLCASSYTDRVGGYTFGSGTRLTVV.